Presented here are 9 T cell receptor beta chains from one specimen sequenced in a study of blood T cell repertoires in COVID-19. Assay used: immunoSEQ multiplex PCR; TCRdb lists only in-frame clones, some missing. Seen here are about 200,000 clones, 65% to 90% observed once, and the top ten hold around 9%. Sequenced sample: PBMCs or T cells enriched from blood (not recorded which). The receptors were sampled from a woman aged 45-65 years with acute COVID-19.

This chain connects TRBV27 to TRBJ2-7; TRBD1 aligns across 7 bases. The CDR3 consists of 14 residues. Germline V gene lookup returns CDR1 MNHEY and CDR2 SMNVEV (reference sequence). With 6 bases clipped from V and 0 bases from J, the junction kept 5 bases outside the gene matches. CDR3 nucleotide sequence: TGTGCCAGCAGGGGGACAGATTACTCCTACGAGCAGTACTTC. This encodes CASRGTDYSYEQYF.

The gene calls are TRBV30 and TRBJ2-3; D possibly corresponds to TRBD2 (6 bases). The CDR3 runs 15 residues. In germline, CDR1 is GTSNPN, CDR2 SVGIG (reference sequence). Trimming took off 0 bases at V and 6 bases at J, with 16 bases between the two ends. The CDR3 nucleotides read TGTGCCTGGAGTGTAGGACTCGCGGAGGGGGATACGCAGTATTTT. Its protein product is CAWSVGLAEGDTQYF.

This clone has just a few counts. The rearrangement links TRBV19 to TRBJ1-6; perhaps TRBD1 as D (5 bases). Per germline, CDR1 LNHDA and CDR2 SQIVND (reference sequence). V lost 9 bases to trimming and J lost 8 bases, with 26 bases between them. The CDR3 is 17 residues long. CDR3 DNA sequence: TGTGCCAGCACCACCGGGACGGGGGAAGGAAGGCATTCACCCCTCCACTTT. Its translation is CASTTGTGEGRHSPLHF.

This chain joins TRBV19 and TRBJ1-4; D call uncertain. With 4 bases removed from V and 5 bases from J, the gap between germline ends came to 14 bases. The germline CDR1 and CDR2 sequences are LNHDA and SQIVND (reference sequence). This CDR3 has 15 residues. The CDR3, as DNA: TGTGCCAGTAGTAGTTTGCAGGCGGGAAATGAAAAACTGTTTTTT. This encodes CASSSLQAGNEKLFF.

The rearrangement joins TRBV5-4 to TRBJ2-5, with a tentative D call TRBD2 (7 bases). The ends were cut back, 2 bases at V and 5 bases at J, with 19 bases in the middle. The germline V gene has CDR1 SGHNT and CDR2 YYREEE (reference sequence). The length of the CDR3 is 16 residues. In DNA form, the CDR3 reads TGTGCCAGCAGCTTCGGGGGCCGGGGGGAGAAGGAGACCCAGTACTTC. Translating it yields CASSFGGRGEKETQYF.

The chain combines TRBV7-2 with TRBJ1-3, with TRBD1 as a possible D gene (6 bases). The CDR3 covers 16 residues. Trimming took 2 bases from V and 1 from J, leaving 12 bases between them. Germline loops: CDR1 SGHTA, CDR2 FQGNSA. Written as DNA, the CDR3 is TGTGCCAGCAGCTTATCAGGGGCTGGGTCTGGAAACACCATATATTTT. This gives the protein CASSLSGAGSGNTIYF.

The chain links TRBV19 to TRBJ2-7; 15 nucleotides agree with TRBD2. After removal of 2 bases from V and 3 bases from J, the junction contained 11 bases not matched to a gene. Germline-derived CDR1 and CDR2 are LNHDA and SQIVND (reference sequence). This CDR3 region has 19 residues. This chain's CDR3 is CASSIKSGLAGGPFYEQYF. DNA of the CDR3: TGTGCCAGTAGTATAAAATCAGGACTAGCGGGAGGGCCTTTCTACGAGCAGTACTTC.

The rearrangement links TRBV20-1 to TRBJ1-5; TRBD1 is a possible D gene (5 bases). Trimming took 5 bases from V and 0 from J, leaving 26 bases between them. This CDR3 spans 19 amino acids. CDR1 is DFQATT and CDR2 is SNEGSKA in the germline V gene (reference sequence). In DNA, the CDR3 is TGCAGTGCTCGTGCGCTTCCGGGACTCAAGCCTAATAGCAATCAGCCCCAGCATTTT. Translated: CSARALPGLKPNSNQPQHF.

The rearrangement links TRBV11-3 to TRBJ2-1; tentatively, D is TRBD1 (6 bases). The length of the CDR3 is 15 residues. Germline CDR1 is SGHNT and CDR2 is YENEEA. V lost 3 bases and J lost 6, with 15 bases in between. CDR3 sequence (DNA): TGTGCCAGCAGCTTGCAAGGGGGTTCGGGCAATGAGCAGTTCTTC. It yields the protein CASSLQGGSGNEQFF.